Reported below is one TCR beta chain. The record originates from a study of cytomegalovirus exposure and HLA in healthy donors. PCR was performed using 60 Vbeta and 13 Jbeta primers. Using immunoSEQ multiplex PCR, the repertoire was profiled, and TCRdb retains in-frame clones only, with some absent. The profile shows hundreds of thousands of clones, over 65% of them singletons. This TCR was sampled from a woman between 55 and 75 years old in good health and CMV-seropositive. Sequences were obtained from PBMCs.

In DNA, the CDR3 is TGTGCCAGCAGAAAAATTACAGGGTCCGGGGAGCTGTTTTTT. Its protein product is CASRKITGSGELFF. The chain combines TRBV6-1 with TRBJ2-2; the D gene is possibly TRBD1 (6 bases). The length of the CDR3 is 14 residues. The germline CDR1 and CDR2 sequences are MNHNS and SASEGT. V was clipped by 6 bases and J by 6 bases, with 14 bases between them.